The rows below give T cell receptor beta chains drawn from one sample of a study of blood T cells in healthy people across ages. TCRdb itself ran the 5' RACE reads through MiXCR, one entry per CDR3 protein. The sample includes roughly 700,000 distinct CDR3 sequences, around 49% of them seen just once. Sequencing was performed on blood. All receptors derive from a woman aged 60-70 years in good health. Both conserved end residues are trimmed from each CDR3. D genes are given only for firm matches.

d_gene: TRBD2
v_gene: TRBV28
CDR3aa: ASSPQREAQY

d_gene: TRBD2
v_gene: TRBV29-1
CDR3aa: SVRTSRNEQF

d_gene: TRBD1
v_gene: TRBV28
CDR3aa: ASITGQGSGYT

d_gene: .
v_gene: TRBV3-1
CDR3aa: ASSQENLAEETQY

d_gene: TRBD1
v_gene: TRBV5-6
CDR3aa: ASSVGTGGYTEAF

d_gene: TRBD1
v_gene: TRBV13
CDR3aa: ASSSMVDRANYGYT

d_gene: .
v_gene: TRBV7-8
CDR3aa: ASSFVGARTTEAF

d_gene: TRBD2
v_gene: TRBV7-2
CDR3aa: ASSLTSGTTYEQY

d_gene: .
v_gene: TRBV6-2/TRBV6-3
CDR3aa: ASSSRTATYNEQF

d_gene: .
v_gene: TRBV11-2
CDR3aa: ASSLTLPLPRAPLSTDTQY

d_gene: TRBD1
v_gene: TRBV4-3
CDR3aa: ASSQEYRGGYGYT

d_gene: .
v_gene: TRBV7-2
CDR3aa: ASSLTSTVSPYEQY

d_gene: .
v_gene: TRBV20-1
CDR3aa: SATKPKETQY

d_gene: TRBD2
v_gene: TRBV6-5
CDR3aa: ASSYSMAGGRNEQF

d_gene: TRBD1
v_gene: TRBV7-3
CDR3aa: ASSLGERDRDHEQY

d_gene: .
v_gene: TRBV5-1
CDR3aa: ASNLAQGNYGYT

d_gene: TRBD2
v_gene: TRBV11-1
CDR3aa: ASNPGLAGSGTQY

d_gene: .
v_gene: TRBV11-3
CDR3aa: ASSLDLGVEQF

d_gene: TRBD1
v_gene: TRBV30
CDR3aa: AWSTGTGLNIQY

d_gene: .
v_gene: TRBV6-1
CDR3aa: ASSEWENTEAF

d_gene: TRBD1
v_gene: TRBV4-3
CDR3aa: ASSLGQGRINEQF

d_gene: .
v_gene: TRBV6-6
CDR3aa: ASSYSYGIGGNEQF

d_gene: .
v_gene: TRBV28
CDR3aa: ASSSPDGGANVLT

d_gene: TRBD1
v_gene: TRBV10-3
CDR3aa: ATLLGDRRTDTQY

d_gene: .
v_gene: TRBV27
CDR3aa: ASATGPNYGYT

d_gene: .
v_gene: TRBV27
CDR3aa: ASSPSPRSVYNEQY

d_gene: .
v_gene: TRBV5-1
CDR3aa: ASSPGGLGYNEQY

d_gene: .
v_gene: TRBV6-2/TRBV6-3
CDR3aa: ASSDSNSYGQY

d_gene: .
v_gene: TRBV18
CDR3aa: ASSPVAQEAF

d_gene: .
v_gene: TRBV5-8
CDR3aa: ASSWGGGYHYEQY

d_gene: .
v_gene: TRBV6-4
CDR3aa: ASSDDCGSYNEQF

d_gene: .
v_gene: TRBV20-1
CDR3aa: SARTRLTNGYT

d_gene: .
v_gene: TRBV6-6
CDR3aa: ASSYSSCEQY